This T cell receptor (beta chain) was obtained from a study of T cell responses to AZD1222 COVID-19 vaccine. This clone showed up just once. Germline V gene sequence: CDR1 SGHAT, CDR2 FQNNGV. The CDR3 length is 15 residues. Between the trimmed V and J ends, which lost 7 bases and 3 bases, there was a span of 16 bases. The method was immunoSEQ multiplex PCR; TCRdb's version includes in-frame clones alone and lacks a portion of them. The repertoire holds about 150,000 clones, with about nine tenths as singletons. Sequencing used peripheral blood, obtained on day 0 of AZD1222 vaccination. The TCR comes from an adult in good health. The chain employs TRBV11-2 and TRBJ2-1, with D maybe TRBD2 (6 bases). Here the CDR3 DNA reads TGTGCCAGCACCATATCAGGGAGGCGCTACAATGAGCAGTTCTTC. Amino acids: CASTISGRRYNEQFF.